Detailed here is one T cell receptor beta chain. The CDR3 contains 16 residues. Germline CDR1 reads MNHEY; CDR2 reads SVGAGI. J gave up 4 bases and V 2 bases, and 1 base lay outside the gene matches. This specimen belongs to a study of control samples from healthy donors and cancer patients. Data came from immunoSEQ multiplex PCR; TCRdb stores just in-frame clones and leaves some out. The sample contains about 150,000 clones, around 94% of which appear only once. Sequencing was done on a sample of PBMCs. This chain uses TRBV6-5 with TRBJ1-6; 11 bases map to TRBD1. The sequence derives from a man aged 55 to 70 with colorectal cancer. The CDR3 nucleotides are TGTGCCAGCAGTTACGGACAGGGGGCTTATAATTCACCCCTCCACTTT. Protein sequence: CASSYGQGAYNSPLHF.